The clone carrying this TCR beta chain occurred a few times. Antigen specificity is unknown. The data belong to a study of cytomegalovirus exposure and HLA in healthy donors. V lost 6 bases to trimming and J lost 2 bases; unmatched junction nucleotides: 13. Germline-derived CDR1 and CDR2 are MNHEY and SMNVEV (reference sequence). This CDR3 is built from 18 residues. Findings of the study overall: Investigators reported 150 to 200 TCR beta chains as tied to cytomegalovirus. Sequencing likely generated an artifact that appeared as a cluster of highly shared sequence variants.

Researchers ran the PCR with 60 Vbeta and 13 Jbeta primers. Clones were sequenced by immunoSEQ multiplex PCR, and TCRdb holds only the in-frame ones, with some missing. Here the sample spans more than 100,000 clones, 80% to 85% being singletons. Material: PBMCs. The chain is built from TRBV27 and TRBJ1-5; 10 positions match TRBD1. The clonotype was recovered from a woman in her fifties or sixties in good health and CMV-seropositive. CDR3 region: CASSEKTTGTGGNQPQHF. The CDR3 DNA is TGTGCCAGCAGCGAAAAAACAACCGGGACAGGGGGCAATCAGCCCCAGCATTTT.